This TCR beta chain was sequenced in a study of CD8 T cells in ankylosing spondylitis. Turning to this clonotype: Its antigen is unidentified.

Broader study findings: Seven to nine highly homologous variants made up a TCR beta motif, and this motif appeared characteristic of ankylosing spondylitis blood.

TCRdb reprocessed the 5' RACE reads with MiXCR, giving one entry per CDR3 protein. The data contain some 400,000 distinct CDR3 sequences, about a fifth of them singletons. The CDR3 length is 14 residues. CDR1 GTSNPN and CDR2 SVGIG come from the germline V gene (reference sequence). V was trimmed by 0 bases and J by 6 bases, leaving 11 bases between them. This receptor was identified in a male donor with ankylosing spondylitis. This chain connects TRBV30 to TRBJ2-2; D not certain. Sequenced input: blood, either unsorted or a sorted T cell fraction (not recorded which). CDR3 DNA sequence: TGTGCCTGGAGTGTACAACCCACCGCCGGGGAGCTGTTTTTT. It yields the protein CAWSVQPTAGELFF.